This TCR beta chain was sequenced in a study of blood T cells in healthy people across ages. This clonotype was counted a few times. Its target is unknown. The V gene lost 2 bases and the J gene lost 5 bases, with 6 bases spanning the gap. Looked up from germline, CDR1 is MNHEY and CDR2 is SVGEGT. The CDR3 extends over 12 amino acids. Combining a sample-barcoded 5' primer with a J-beta primer mix, a second PCR ran for 7 to 11 cycles. TCRdb reprocessed the 5' RACE reads via MiXCR and lists one record per CDR3 protein. Of approximately 1.5 million distinct CDR3 sequences listed, 35% to 45% are singletons. Each sample yielded at least 6.5 million isolated PBMCs. Points from the study as a whole: Diversity estimates drawn from one million T cells were deemed underestimates.

Sequenced: blood. The origin of this receptor is a woman aged 18-29 years in good health. V gene TRBV6-2 or TRBV6-3 combines with J gene TRBJ1-2, with D unclear. The CDR3 sequence: CASSYQAYGYTF. The CDR3, as DNA: TGTGCCAGCAGTTACCAGGCGTATGGCTACACCTTC.